This T cell receptor beta chain derives from a study of response to subunit inactivated influenza vaccine. Points from the study as a whole: A suggestion made by the authors is that each seasonal influenza vaccination recruits few new T cells.

TCRdb ran MiXCR on the RT-PCR reads and lists one entry per CDR3 protein. The sample has 650,000 to 850,000 distinct CDR3 sequences, 14% seen once. The CDR3 totals 17 residues. V lost 3 bases, J lost 4 bases, and 11 bases stayed unmatched. Notes on this clonotype: As yet, its antigen is unknown.

The chain is built from TRBV12-3 or TRBV12-4 and TRBJ2-1; 8 bases match TRBD2. The sample consisted of PBMCs from blood, taken roughly 2 weeks before vaccination. The receptor's source is a man aged 50 to 60 who received an inactivated influenza vaccine. CDR3 residues: CASSFGLAGGSYNEQFF. CDR3 bases: TGTGCCAGCAGTTTTGGGCTAGCGGGCGGTTCTTACAATGAGCAGTTCTTC.